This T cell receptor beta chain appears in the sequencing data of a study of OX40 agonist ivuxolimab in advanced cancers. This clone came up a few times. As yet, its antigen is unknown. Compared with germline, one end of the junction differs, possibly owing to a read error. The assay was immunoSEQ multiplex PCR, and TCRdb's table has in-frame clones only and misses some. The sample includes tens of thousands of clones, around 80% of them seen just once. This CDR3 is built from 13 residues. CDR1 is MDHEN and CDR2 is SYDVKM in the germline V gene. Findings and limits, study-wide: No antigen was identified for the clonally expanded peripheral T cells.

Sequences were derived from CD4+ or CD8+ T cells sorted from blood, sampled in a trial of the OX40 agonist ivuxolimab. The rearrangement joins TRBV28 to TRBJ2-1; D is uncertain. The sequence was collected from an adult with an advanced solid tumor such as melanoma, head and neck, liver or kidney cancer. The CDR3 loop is CASSLPLSNAQFF. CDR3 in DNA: TGTGCCAGCAGTTTACCCCTATCCAATGCGCAGTTCTTC.